These T cell receptor beta chains were read from a single sample in a study of shared clonotypes between healthy human individuals. Measured with immunoSEQ multiplex PCR; TCRdb has only the in-frame clones, and not every one. The data contain a few million clones, about 90% of them singletons. Input material: naive CD4+ T cells from PBMCs. These receptors were collected from a man aged 18 to 30 in good health. Some clones in this sample may be carry-over from other donors' samples. The CDR3 runs from the conserved cysteine through the conserved F or W. The order of the fields is J gene, V gene, D gene, CDR3 protein, CDR3 DNA. D genes are given only for firm matches.

j_call: TRBJ1-3
v_call: TRBV28
d_call: .
cdr3_aa: CASSQPPPGYGNTIYF
cdr3_nt: TGTGCCAGCAGCCAACCCCCGCCAGGCTATGGAAACACCATATATTTT

j_call: TRBJ1-3
v_call: TRBV11-3
d_call: .
cdr3_aa: CASSDDWVVVSGNTIYF
cdr3_nt: TGTGCCAGCAGCGATGATTGGGTGGTAGTCTCTGGAAACACCATATATTTT

j_call: TRBJ2-5
v_call: TRBV9
d_call: TRBD1
cdr3_aa: CASSVRGPQETQYF
cdr3_nt: TGTGCCAGCAGCGTCAGGGGGCCCCAAGAGACCCAGTACTTC

j_call: TRBJ2-1
v_call: TRBV19
d_call: .
cdr3_aa: CASSMFGAASSYNEQFF
cdr3_nt: TGTGCCAGTAGTATGTTCGGGGCGGCTAGCTCCTACAATGAGCAGTTCTTC

j_call: TRBJ1-2
v_call: TRBV30
d_call: .
cdr3_aa: CAWSASIRPIYGYTF
cdr3_nt: TGTGCCTGGAGTGCAAGTATCCGACCCATATATGGCTACACCTTC

j_call: TRBJ1-1
v_call: TRBV28
d_call: .
cdr3_aa: CASKPARGMGTEAFF
cdr3_nt: TGTGCCAGCAAACCGGCGAGGGGAATGGGCACTGAAGCTTTCTTT

j_call: TRBJ2-1
v_call: TRBV10-3
d_call: .
cdr3_aa: CAISDSGLDLNEQFF
cdr3_nt: TGTGCCATCAGTGATTCGGGCCTAGATTTGAATGAGCAGTTCTTC

j_call: TRBJ1-2
v_call: TRBV6-1
d_call: .
cdr3_aa: CASSEGAVTVGYGYTF
cdr3_nt: TGTGCCAGCAGTGAAGGGGCAGTCACGGTTGGCTATGGCTACACCTTC

j_call: TRBJ2-1
v_call: TRBV6-6
d_call: TRBD1
cdr3_aa: CASSTRDRDNNEQFF
cdr3_nt: TGTGCCAGCAGTACGCGGGACAGGGATAACAATGAGCAGTTCTTC

j_call: TRBJ2-1
v_call: TRBV18
d_call: TRBD2
cdr3_aa: CASSPPSGSSYNEQFF
cdr3_nt: TGTGCCAGCTCACCCCCCAGCGGGAGCTCCTACAATGAGCAGTTCTTC